The source of this T cell receptor beta chain is a study of shared clonotypes between healthy human individuals. CD8 cells regarded as naive lacked CD45RO, were positively chosen for CCR7, and omitted terminally differentiated effector memory CD45RA+ cells. Donors, without exception, were Caucasian adults residing in Nashville, Tennessee. The repertoire was sequenced with immunoSEQ multiplex PCR; TCRdb's copy has only in-frame clones and lacks some. The sample holds hundreds of thousands of clones; 95% to 98% are singletons and the top ten take 0.3%. Regarding this clone: What it binds is not known.

Whole-study findings and limits: Relative to memory subsets, naive subsets generally showed larger estimated richness.

The origin of this receptor is a man aged 30 to 45 in good health. Sample: naive CD8+ T cells sorted from blood.

CDR3 region: CAISATDKLRAGNTIYF. The CDR3 coding sequence is TGTGCCATCAGTGCGACGGACAAACTCCGGGCTGGAAACACCATATATTTT. The chain carries TRBV10-3 and TRBJ1-3; perhaps TRBD1 as D (5 bases). Germline lookup yields CDR1 ENHRY and CDR2 SYGVKD. The CDR3 is 17 amino acids. V was shortened by 4 bases and J by 2 bases, with 18 bases between the two germline ends.